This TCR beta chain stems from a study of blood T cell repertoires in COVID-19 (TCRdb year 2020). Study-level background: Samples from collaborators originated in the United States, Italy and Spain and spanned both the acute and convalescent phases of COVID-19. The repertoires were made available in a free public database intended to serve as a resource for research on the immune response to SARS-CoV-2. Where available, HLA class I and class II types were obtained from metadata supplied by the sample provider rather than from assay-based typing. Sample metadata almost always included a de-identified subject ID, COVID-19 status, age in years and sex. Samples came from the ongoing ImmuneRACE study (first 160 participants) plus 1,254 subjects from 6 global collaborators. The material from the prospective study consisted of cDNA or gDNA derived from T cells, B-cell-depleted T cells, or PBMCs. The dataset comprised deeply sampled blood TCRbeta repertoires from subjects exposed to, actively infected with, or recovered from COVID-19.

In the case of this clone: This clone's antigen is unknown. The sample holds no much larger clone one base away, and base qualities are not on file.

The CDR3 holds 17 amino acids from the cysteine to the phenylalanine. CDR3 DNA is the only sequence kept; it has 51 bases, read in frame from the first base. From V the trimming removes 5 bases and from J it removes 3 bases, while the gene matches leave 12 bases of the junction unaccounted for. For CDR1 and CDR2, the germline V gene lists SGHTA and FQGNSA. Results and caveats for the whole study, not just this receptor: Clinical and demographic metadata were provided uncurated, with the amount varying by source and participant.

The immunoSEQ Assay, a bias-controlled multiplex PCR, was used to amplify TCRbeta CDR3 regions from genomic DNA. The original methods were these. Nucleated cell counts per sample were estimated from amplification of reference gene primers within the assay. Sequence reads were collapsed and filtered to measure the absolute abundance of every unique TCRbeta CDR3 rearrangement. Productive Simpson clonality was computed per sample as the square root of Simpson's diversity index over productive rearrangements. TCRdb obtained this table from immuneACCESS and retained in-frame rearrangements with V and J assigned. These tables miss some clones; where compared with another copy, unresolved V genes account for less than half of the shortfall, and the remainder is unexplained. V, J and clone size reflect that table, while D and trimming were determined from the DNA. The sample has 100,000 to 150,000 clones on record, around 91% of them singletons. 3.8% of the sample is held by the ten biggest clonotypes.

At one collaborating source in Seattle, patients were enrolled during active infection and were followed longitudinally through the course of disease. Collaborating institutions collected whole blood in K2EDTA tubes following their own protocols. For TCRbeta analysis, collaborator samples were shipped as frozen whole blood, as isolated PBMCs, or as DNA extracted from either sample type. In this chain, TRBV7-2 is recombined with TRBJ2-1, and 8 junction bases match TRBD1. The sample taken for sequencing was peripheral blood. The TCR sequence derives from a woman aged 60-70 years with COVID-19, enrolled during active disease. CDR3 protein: CASSLRPGGPNYNEQFF. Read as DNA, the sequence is TGTGCCAGCAGCCTGCGTCCAGGGGGCCCCAACTACAATGAGCAGTTCTTC.